This T cell receptor beta chain was obtained from a study of shared clonotypes between healthy human individuals. Profiling relied on immunoSEQ multiplex PCR, and the TCRdb table lists in-frame clones only, not all of them. Counted here are approximately 2.4 million clones, under 97% occurring once; the ten biggest clones make up 0.13%. The CDR3 sequence is 16 residues long. V lost 6 bases to trimming and J lost 7 bases; unmatched junction nucleotides: 9. Germline V gives CDR1 SNHLY, CDR2 FYNNEI. Input material: naive CD4+ T cells sorted from blood. Specified subset: CD45RA+ positively selected. The rearrangement links TRBV2 to TRBJ2-7, with 16 bases fitting TRBD2. The receptor was isolated from a man between 18 and 35 years old in good health. CDR3 region: CASRGGLAGGPGEQYF. The CDR3 DNA sequence: TGTGCCAGCAGGGGGGGACTAGCGGGAGGGCCGGGAGAGCAGTACTTC.